Sequencing of this TCR beta chain was carried out in a study of T cells in Graves' hyperthyroidism and ophthalmopathy. Study outcomes and limitations: A model built on 13 V-J features separated ophthalmopathy from stable hyperthyroidism. Onset of ophthalmopathy came a median approximately 6.9 months after the model predicted it.

From RNA transcripts, TCR beta CDR3 regions were amplified. HTBI primers were used for first-round RT-PCR of the TCR CDR3. Each CDR3 protein is one row after TCRdb ran MiXCR on the multiplex PCR reads. The sample contains roughly 400,000 distinct CDR3 sequences, roughly 25% of which appear only once. There are a few counts of this clonotype. The antigen remains undetermined. Looked up from germline, CDR1 is WSHSY and CDR2 is SAAADI. J lost 4 bases, V lost 3 bases, and 9 bases had no gene match. The CDR3 has 15 amino acids. Hyperthyroidism, newly diagnosed and lasting under 2 months, affected patients aged 18 to 65. Not enrolled were patients with uncontrolled infection, other autoimmune disease, pregnancy or lactation.

Source material: blood. The chain joins TRBV10-2 to TRBJ2-7; 7 bases fit TRBD2. This clonotype originated in a man aged 45-65 years with Graves' hyperthyroidism. In DNA form, the CDR3 reads TGCGCCAGCAGTGAAGGCGGGAGTGCCACATACGAGCAGTACTTC. It translates to CASSEGGSATYEQYF.